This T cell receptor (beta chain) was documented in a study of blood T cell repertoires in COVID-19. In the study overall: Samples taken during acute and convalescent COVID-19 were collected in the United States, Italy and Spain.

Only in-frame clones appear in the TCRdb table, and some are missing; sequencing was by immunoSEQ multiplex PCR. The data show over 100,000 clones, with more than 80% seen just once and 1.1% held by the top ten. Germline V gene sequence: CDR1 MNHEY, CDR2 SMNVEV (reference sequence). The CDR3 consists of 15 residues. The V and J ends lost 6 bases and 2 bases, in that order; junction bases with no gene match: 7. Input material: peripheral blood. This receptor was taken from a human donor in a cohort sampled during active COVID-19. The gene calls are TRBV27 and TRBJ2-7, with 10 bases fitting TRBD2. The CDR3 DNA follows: TGTGCCAGCAGCCACACTAGCGGGGTGACCTACGAGCAGTACTTC. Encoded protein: CASSHTSGVTYEQYF.